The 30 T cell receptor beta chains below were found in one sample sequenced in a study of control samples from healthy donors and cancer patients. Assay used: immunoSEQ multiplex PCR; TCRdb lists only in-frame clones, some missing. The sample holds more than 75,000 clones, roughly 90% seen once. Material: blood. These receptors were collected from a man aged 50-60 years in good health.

CDR3: CASSLGPGAQGYTF. The CDR3 DNA follows: TGCGCCAGCAGCTTGGGGCCGGGGGCGCAGGGCTACACCTTC. The chain is built from TRBV5-1 and TRBJ1-2; possibly TRBD1 for D (6 bases). Germline V CDR1 and CDR2: SGHRS, YFSETQ. The V end was cut by 0 bases, the J end by 8 bases, with 14 bases between. The CDR3 length is 14 residues.

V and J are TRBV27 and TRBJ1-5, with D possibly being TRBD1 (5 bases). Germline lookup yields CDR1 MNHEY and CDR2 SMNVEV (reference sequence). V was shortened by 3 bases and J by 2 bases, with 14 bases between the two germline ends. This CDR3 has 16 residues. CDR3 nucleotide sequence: TGTGCCAGCAGTTTGGGGAGGGGCAACGGCAATCAGCCCCAGCATTTT. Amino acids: CASSLGRGNGNQPQHF.

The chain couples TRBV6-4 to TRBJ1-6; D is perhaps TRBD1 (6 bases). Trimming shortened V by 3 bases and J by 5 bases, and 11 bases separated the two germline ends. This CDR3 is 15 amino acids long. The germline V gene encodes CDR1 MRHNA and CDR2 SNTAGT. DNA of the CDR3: TGTGCCAGCAGTGAGACAGGCACGGATAATTCACCCCTCCACTTT. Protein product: CASSETGTDNSPLHF.

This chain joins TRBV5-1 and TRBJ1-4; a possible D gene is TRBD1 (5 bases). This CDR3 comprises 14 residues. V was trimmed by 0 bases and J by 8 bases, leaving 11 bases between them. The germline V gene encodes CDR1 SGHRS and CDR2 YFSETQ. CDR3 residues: CASSLAGRGEKLFF. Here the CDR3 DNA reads TGCGCCAGCAGCTTGGCCGGCCGGGGGGAAAAACTGTTTTTT.

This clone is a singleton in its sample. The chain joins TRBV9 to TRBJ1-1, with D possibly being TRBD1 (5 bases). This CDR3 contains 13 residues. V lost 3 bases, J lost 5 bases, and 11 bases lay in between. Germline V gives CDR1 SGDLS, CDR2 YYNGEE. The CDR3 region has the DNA TGTGCCAGCAGCGAAACAGGAGGAACTGAAGCTTTCTTT. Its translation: CASSETGGTEAFF.

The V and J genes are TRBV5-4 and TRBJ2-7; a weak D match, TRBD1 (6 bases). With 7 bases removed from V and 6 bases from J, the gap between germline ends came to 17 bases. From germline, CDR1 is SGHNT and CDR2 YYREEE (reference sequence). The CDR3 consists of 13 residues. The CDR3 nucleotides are TGTGCCAGCCGGGCAGGGGTAAACAGCGAGCAGTACTTC. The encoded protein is CASRAGVNSEQYF.

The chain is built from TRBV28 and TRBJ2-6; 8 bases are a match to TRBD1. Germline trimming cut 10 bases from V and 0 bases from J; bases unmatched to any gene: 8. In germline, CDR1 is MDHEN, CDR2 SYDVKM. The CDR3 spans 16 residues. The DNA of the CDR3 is TGTGCCACCCTCGACAGGGGAAGCTCTGGGGCCAACGTCCTGACTTTC. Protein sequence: CATLDRGSSGANVLTF.

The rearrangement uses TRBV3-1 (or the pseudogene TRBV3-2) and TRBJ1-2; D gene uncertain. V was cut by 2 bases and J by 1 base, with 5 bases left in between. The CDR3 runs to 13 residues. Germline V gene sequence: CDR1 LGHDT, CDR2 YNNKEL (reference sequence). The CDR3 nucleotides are TGTGCCAGCAGCCAACTGATTAACTATGGCTACACCTTC. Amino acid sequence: CASSQLINYGYTF.

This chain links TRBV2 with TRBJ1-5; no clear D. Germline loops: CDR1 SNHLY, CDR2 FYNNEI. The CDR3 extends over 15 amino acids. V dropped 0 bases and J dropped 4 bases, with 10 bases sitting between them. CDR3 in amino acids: CASSEAGRNNQPQHF. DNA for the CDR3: TGTGCCAGCAGTGAAGCAGGCAGGAATAATCAGCCCCAGCATTTT.

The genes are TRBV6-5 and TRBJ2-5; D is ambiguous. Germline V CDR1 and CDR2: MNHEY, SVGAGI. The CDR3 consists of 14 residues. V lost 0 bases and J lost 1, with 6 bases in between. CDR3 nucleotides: TGTGCCAGCAGTTACTCTGGCGGCCAAGAGACCCAGTACTTC. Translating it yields CASSYSGGQETQYF.

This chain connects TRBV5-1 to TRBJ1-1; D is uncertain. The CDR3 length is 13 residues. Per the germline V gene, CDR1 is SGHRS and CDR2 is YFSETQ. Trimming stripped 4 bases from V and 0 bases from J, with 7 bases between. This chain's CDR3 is CASSPFLNTEAFF. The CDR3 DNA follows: TGCGCCAGCAGCCCCTTCCTGAACACTGAAGCTTTCTTT.

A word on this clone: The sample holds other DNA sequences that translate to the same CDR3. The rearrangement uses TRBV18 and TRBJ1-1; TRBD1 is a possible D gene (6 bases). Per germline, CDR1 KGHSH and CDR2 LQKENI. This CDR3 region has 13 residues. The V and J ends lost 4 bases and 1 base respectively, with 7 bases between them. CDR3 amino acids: CASSLDRNTEAFF. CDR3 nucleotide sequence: TGTGCCAGCTCACTGGACAGGAACACTGAAGCTTTCTTT.

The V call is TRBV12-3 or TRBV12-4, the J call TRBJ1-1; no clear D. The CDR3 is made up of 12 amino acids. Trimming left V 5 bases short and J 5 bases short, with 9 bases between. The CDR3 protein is CASSSWRTEAFF. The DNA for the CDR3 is TGTGCCAGCAGTAGCTGGAGAACTGAAGCTTTCTTT.

DNA of the CDR3: TGTGCCAGCAGCCAAGAGTTGCAGTTAAGGAACACTGAAGCTTTCTTT. Amino acids: CASSQELQLRNTEAFF. The chain links TRBV3-1 (or the pseudogene TRBV3-2) to TRBJ1-1; D unclear. Germline lookup yields CDR1 LGHDT and CDR2 YNNKEL (reference sequence). This CDR3 is built from 16 residues. The V end was cut by 0 bases, the J end by 1 base, with 12 bases between.

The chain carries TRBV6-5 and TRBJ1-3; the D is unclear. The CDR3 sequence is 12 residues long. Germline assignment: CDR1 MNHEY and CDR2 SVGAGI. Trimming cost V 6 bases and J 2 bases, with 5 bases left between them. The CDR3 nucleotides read TGTGCCAGCAGGGGGACTGGAAACACCATATATTTT. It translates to CASRGTGNTIYF.

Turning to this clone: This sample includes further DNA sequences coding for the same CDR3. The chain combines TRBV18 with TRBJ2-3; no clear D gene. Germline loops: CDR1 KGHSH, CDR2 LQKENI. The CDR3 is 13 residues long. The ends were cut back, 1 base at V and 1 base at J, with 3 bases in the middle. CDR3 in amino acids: CASSPRGTDTQYF. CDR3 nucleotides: TGTGCCAGCTCACCACGGGGCACAGATACGCAGTATTTT.

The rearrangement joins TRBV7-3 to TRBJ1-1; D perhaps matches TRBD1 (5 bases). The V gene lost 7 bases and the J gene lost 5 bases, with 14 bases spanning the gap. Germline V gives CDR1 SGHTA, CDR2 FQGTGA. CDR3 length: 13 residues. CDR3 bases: TGTGCCAGCACCGCAGGGAGGCTGACTGAAGCTTTCTTT. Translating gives CASTAGRLTEAFF.

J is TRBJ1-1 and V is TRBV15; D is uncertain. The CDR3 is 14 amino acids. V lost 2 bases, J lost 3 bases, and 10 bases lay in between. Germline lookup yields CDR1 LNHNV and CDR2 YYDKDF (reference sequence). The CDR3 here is CATSRSGPDTEAFF. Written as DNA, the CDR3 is TGTGCCACCAGCAGATCCGGCCCGGACACTGAAGCTTTCTTT.

The CDR3 DNA follows: TGCAGCGTTGTGGATAGTGGAAGCCGCTCTGGAAACACCATATATTTT. It codes for CSVVDSGSRSGNTIYF. V is TRBV29-1 and J is TRBJ1-3, with D unclear. V gave up 4 bases and J gave up 0 bases, with 16 bases separating them. There are 16 residues in the CDR3. Germline values: CDR1 SQVTM, CDR2 ANQGSEA.

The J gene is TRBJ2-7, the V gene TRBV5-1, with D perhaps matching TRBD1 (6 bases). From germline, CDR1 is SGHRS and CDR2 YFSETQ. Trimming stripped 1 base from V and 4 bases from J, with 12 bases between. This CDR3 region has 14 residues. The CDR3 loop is CASSLRTGFYEQYF. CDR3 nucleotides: TGCGCCAGCAGCTTGCGAACAGGGTTTTACGAGCAGTACTTC.

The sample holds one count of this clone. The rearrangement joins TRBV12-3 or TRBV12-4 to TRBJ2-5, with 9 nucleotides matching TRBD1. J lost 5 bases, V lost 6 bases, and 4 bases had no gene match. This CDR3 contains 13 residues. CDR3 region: CASSPDRGETQYF. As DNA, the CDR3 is TGTGCCAGCAGCCCCGACAGGGGGGAGACCCAGTACTTC.

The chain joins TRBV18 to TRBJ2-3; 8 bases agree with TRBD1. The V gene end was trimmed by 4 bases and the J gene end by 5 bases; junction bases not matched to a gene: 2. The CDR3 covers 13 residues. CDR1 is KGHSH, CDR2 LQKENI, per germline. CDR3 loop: CASSLDRGDTQYF. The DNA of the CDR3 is TGTGCCAGCTCACTCGACAGGGGAGATACGCAGTATTTT.

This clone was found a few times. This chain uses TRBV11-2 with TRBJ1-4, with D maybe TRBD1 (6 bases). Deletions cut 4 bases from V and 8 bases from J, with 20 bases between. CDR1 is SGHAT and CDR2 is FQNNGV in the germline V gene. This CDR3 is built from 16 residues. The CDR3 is CASSSRGGRVAEKLFF. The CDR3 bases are TGTGCCAGCAGCTCTAGAGGGGGTCGGGTTGCGGAAAAACTGTTTTTT.

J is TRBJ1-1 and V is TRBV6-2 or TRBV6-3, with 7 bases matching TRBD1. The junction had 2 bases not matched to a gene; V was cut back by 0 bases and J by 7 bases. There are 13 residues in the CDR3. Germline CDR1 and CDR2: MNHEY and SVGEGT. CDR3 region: CASSYSDRHEAFF. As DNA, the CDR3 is TGTGCCAGCAGTTACTCGGACAGGCATGAAGCTTTCTTT.

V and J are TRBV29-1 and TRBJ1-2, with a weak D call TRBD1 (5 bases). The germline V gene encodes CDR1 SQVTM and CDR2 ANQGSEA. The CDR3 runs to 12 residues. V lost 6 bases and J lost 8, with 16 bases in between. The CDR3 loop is CSVGGGDGGYTF. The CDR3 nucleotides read TGCAGCGTAGGCGGAGGGGATGGGGGCTACACCTTC.

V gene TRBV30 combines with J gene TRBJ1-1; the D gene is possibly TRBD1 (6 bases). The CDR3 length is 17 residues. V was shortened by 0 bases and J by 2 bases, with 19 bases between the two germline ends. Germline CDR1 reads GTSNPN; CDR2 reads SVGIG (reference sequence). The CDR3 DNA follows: TGTGCCTGGAGTGTTTGGCAGGGGCCGAGGGTAAACACTGAAGCTTTCTTT. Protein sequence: CAWSVWQGPRVNTEAFF. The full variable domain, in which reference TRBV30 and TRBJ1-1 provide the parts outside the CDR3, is SQTIHQWPATLVQPVGSPLSLECTVEGTSNPNLYWYRQAAGRGLQLLFYSVGIGQISSEVPQNLSASRPQDRQFILSSKKLLLSDSGFYLCAWSVWQGPRVNTEAFFGQGTRLTVV.

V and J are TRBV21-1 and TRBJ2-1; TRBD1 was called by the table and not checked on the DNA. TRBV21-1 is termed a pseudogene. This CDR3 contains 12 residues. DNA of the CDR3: TGTGCCAGCAGCAACCTGGACAGGGATCAGTTCTTC. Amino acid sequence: CASSNLDRDQFF.

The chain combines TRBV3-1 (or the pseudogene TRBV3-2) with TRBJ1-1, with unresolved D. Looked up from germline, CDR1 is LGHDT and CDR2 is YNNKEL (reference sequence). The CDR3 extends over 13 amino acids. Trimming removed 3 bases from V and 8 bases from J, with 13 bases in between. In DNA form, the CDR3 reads TGTGCCAGCAGCCAGGTGCTAGCTTCAGAAGCTTTCTTT. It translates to CASSQVLASEAFF.

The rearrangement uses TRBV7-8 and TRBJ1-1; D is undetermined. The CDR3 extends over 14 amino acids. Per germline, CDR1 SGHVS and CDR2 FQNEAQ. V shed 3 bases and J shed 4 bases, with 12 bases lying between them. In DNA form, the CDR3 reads TGTGCCAGCAGCTTCAAGGCCCGGTCCACTGAAGCTTTCTTT. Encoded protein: CASSFKARSTEAFF.

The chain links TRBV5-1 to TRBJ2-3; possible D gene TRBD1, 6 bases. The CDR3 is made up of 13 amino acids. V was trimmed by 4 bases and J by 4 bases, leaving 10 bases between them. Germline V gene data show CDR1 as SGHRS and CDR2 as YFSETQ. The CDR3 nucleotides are TGCGCCAGCAGCCTCCAGGGGCCAGATACGCAGTATTTT. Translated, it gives CASSLQGPDTQYF. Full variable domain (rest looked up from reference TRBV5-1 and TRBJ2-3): KAGVTQTPRYLIKTRGQQVTLSCSPISGHRSVSWYQQTPGQGLQFLFEYFSETQRNKGNFPGRFSGRQFSNSRSEMNVSTLELGDSALYLCASSLQGPDTQYFGPGTRLTVL.